This TCR beta chain was profiled in a study of T cells in Graves' hyperthyroidism and ophthalmopathy. For the study at large: Before any treatment, at initial diagnosis, peripheral blood was collected. Study conclusions and caveats: Blood also showed most of the thyroid clonotypes that were expanded above 0.001.

Ten or more counts support this clonotype. Its target is unknown. With 5 bases removed from V and 1 base from J, the gap between germline ends came to 24 bases. Germline CDR1 reads SGHDT; CDR2 reads YYEEEE. This CDR3 region has 18 residues. Using RNA transcripts as the source, TCR beta CDR3 regions were amplified. The primer set for the first-round RT-PCR of the TCR CDR3 was HTBI. TCRdb ran MiXCR on the multiplex PCR reads and lists one entry per CDR3 protein. The table records about 350,000 distinct CDR3 sequences, 18% of them present only once. Diagnosis rested on symptoms, serum thyroxine and TRAb, thyroid ultrasound, and orbital computed tomography.

Sequences were obtained from blood. The sequence came from a woman aged 40 to 49 with Graves' ophthalmopathy. The chain is built from TRBV5-6 and TRBJ2-5; D tentatively reads TRBD1 or TRBD2 (6 bases each). The CDR3 reads CASSPNRGRGVAQETQYF. The CDR3 nucleotides are TGTGCCAGCAGTCCCAATCGGGGTAGGGGGGTAGCCCAAGAGACCCAGTACTTC.